The next 26 T cell receptor beta chains were all read from a single sample in a study of cytomegalovirus exposure and HLA in healthy donors. This PCR relied on a set of 60 Vbeta primers and 13 Jbeta primers. Libraries were prepared by immunoSEQ multiplex PCR; TCRdb keeps only in-frame clonotypes and omits some of them. The repertoire has roughly 100,000 clones, roughly 74% of them found once; the top ten carry about 1.9%. Sequencing used PBMCs. Receptor source: a woman in her thirties or forties in good health and CMV-seronegative.

This rearrangement joins TRBV5-1 to TRBJ1-4; D gene unclear. The germline CDR1 and CDR2 sequences are SGHRS and YFSETQ. The CDR3 consists of 15 residues. V lost 4 bases to trimming and J lost 4 bases, with 14 bases between them. In nucleotides, the CDR3 is TGCGCCAGCAGCATTGTCCCGGGTATTAATGAAAAACTGTTTTTT. It translates to CASSIVPGINEKLFF.

A few counts support this clone. The gene calls are TRBV19 and TRBJ2-7; D gene ambiguous. Germline CDR1 and CDR2: LNHDA and SQIVND (reference sequence). The CDR3 length is 13 residues. V lost 0 bases and J 12 bases, leaving 15 bases between the germline ends. The CDR3 DNA follows: TGTGCCAGTAGTATAGATTCGGCGGCGAATCGGTACTTC. Residues: CASSIDSAANRYF.

The rearrangement uses TRBV28 and TRBJ2-5; 8 positions match TRBD1. The V segment lost 5 bases and the J segment 1 base; nucleotides outside the gene matches: 6. Germline V gene data show CDR1 as MDHEN and CDR2 as SYDVKM. The CDR3 runs 15 residues. CDR3 sequence: CASSINDRGQETQYF. CDR3 in DNA: TGTGCCAGCAGTATTAATGACAGGGGCCAAGAGACCCAGTACTTC. Using reference TRBV28 and TRBJ2-5 for the parts outside the CDR3, the full variable domain is DVKVTQSSRYLVKRTGEKVFLECVQDMDHENMFWYRQDPGLGLRLIYFSYDVKMKEKGDIPEGYSVSREKKERFSLILESASTNQTSMYLCASSINDRGQETQYFGPGTRLLVL.

This chain joins TRBV19 and TRBJ2-7; D gene uncertain. Germline lookup yields CDR1 LNHDA and CDR2 SQIVND (reference sequence). The V end lost 5 bases, the J end lost 2 bases, and 16 bases lay between the germline ends. The length of the CDR3 is 15 residues. The CDR3 protein is CASSPIYRGTYEQYF. The CDR3 DNA is TGTGCCAGTAGTCCAATATATCGCGGAACCTACGAGCAGTACTTC.

The CDR3 DNA reads TGTGCCAGCAGTGAAGCGCGACAGGGGTTATACGAGCAGTACTTC. It is translated as CASSEARQGLYEQYF. The chain employs TRBV2 and TRBJ2-7; 8 bases match TRBD1. V was pared by 0 bases and J by 4 bases, with 5 bases of the junction left unmatched. Germline V gene sequence: CDR1 SNHLY, CDR2 FYNNEI. This CDR3 spans 15 amino acids.

This chain joins TRBV28 and TRBJ2-7; 9 nucleotides agree with TRBD2. With 2 bases clipped from V and 0 bases from J, the junction kept 2 bases outside the gene matches. The CDR3 has 15 amino acids. Germline V lookup: CDR1 MDHEN, CDR2 SYDVKM. The CDR3 loop reads CASSLSSGGSYEQYF. CDR3 DNA: TGTGCCAGCAGTTTAAGTAGCGGGGGCTCCTACGAGCAGTACTTC.

Notes on this clone: Other DNA sequences of this sample code for an identical CDR3. The chain is built from TRBV4-2 and TRBJ1-2; the D gene is possibly TRBD1 (5 bases). Germline V gene data show CDR1 as LGHNA and CDR2 as YNFKEQ. V was clipped by 0 bases and J by 0 bases, with 14 bases between them. This CDR3 contains 17 residues. CDR3 sequence (DNA): TGTGCCAGCAGCCAAGATCAGGGAACAGGACCTAACTATGGCTACACCTTC. Translating it yields CASSQDQGTGPNYGYTF.

This clone was picked up a small number of times. The chain recombines TRBV27 with TRBJ1-1, with D unclear. V lost 6 bases, J lost 4 bases, and 9 bases lay in between. Germline V gene sequence: CDR1 MNHEY, CDR2 SMNVEV (reference sequence). CDR3 length equals 12 residues. CDR3 DNA sequence: TGTGCCAGCAGGAGAGAGAGCACTGAAGCTTTCTTT. Translated: CASRRESTEAFF.

To note about this clone: Other DNA sequences from this sample encode an identical CDR3 as well. CDR3 DNA sequence: TGTGCCAGCAGTTCGAAAGACAGGGTCACTGAAGCTTTCTTT. It codes for CASSSKDRVTEAFF. The chain has TRBV6-6 and TRBJ1-1; TRBD1 agrees at 7 bases. The CDR3 covers 14 residues. The V gene's germline CDR1 is MNHNY and CDR2 SVGAGI (reference sequence). The ends lost 4 bases at V and 4 bases at J; junction bases unmatched: 6.

This clone has just a few counts. The chain recombines TRBV15 with TRBJ1-3; D perhaps matches TRBD1 (6 bases). The CDR3 covers 17 residues. Germline CDR1 and CDR2: LNHNV and YYDKDF (reference sequence). V gave up 2 bases and J gave up 0 bases, with 14 bases separating them. This CDR3 is CATSRTRQAHSGNTIYF. The CDR3 nucleotides are TGTGCCACCAGCAGAACCAGACAGGCCCACTCTGGAAACACCATATATTTT.

V and J are TRBV11-2 and TRBJ1-3; D unresolved. Trimming pared 4 bases from V and 1 base from J, leaving 5 bases between. The CDR3 consists of 13 residues. Germline lookup yields CDR1 SGHAT and CDR2 FQNNGV. The CDR3 region has the DNA TGTGCCAGCAGCTCCTTGTCTGGAAACACCATATATTTT. It is translated as CASSSLSGNTIYF.

The chain combines TRBV30 with TRBJ2-3, with 15 bases matching TRBD2. The germline gives CDR1 GTSNPN, CDR2 SVGIG (reference sequence). CDR3 length equals 18 residues. V lost 0 bases to trimming and J lost 2 bases; unmatched junction nucleotides: 6. The CDR3 DNA reads as TGTGCCTGGAGTGTACCGAGGACTAGCGGGGGGGTCACAGATACGCAGTATTTT. Translating gives CAWSVPRTSGGVTDTQYF.

The chain couples TRBV21-1 to TRBJ2-7; the table calls TRBD1, which could not be checked here. TRBV21-1 is a pseudogene segment. This CDR3 is 14 amino acids long. The CDR3: CASSKSDREGEQYF. CDR3 coding DNA: TGTGCCAGCAGCAAATCGGACAGGGAGGGCGAGCAGTACTTC.

The chain employs TRBV4-3 and TRBJ1-5, with a tentative D call TRBD1 (6 bases). V was clipped by 0 bases and J by 7 bases, with 16 bases between them. This CDR3 has 16 residues. Germline loops: CDR1 LGHNA, CDR2 YSLEER. The CDR3 bases are TGCGCCAGCAGCCAAGATCTTAGAGGGGGGGGACAGCCCCAGCATTTT. Translated, it gives CASSQDLRGGGQPQHF.

This clone was recorded a few times. The rearrangement links TRBV9 to TRBJ2-2; 10 bases fit TRBD1. Germline trimming cut 0 bases from V and 6 bases from J; bases unmatched to any gene: 11. The CDR3 has 18 residues. The germline V gene encodes CDR1 SGDLS and CDR2 YYNGEE. The CDR3 is CASSVGWGGQGIPGELFF. Written as DNA, the CDR3 is TGTGCCAGCAGCGTAGGGTGGGGGGGACAGGGGATCCCCGGGGAGCTGTTTTTT. The complete variable domain, with remaining parts taken from reference TRBV9 and TRBJ2-2, reads DSGVTQTPKHLITATGQRVTLRCSPRSGDLSVYWYQQSLDQGLQFLIQYYNGEERAKGNILERFSAQQFPDLHSELNLSSLELGDSALYFCASSVGWGGQGIPGELFFGEGSRLTVL.

This clone was detected once. The CDR3 spells CASTNRGGNQPQHF. DNA for the CDR3: TGTGCCAGCACGAACAGGGGGGGCAATCAGCCCCAGCATTTT. V usage is TRBV7-2 and J usage is TRBJ1-5; 8 bases agree with TRBD1. The CDR3 spans 14 residues. J lost 2 bases, V lost 7 bases, and 4 bases had no gene match. Germline loops: CDR1 SGHTA, CDR2 FQGNSA.

This clone was picked up one time. The chain recombines TRBV19 with TRBJ2-7, with 7 bases lining up with TRBD1. CDR3 length: 13 amino acids. From germline, CDR1 is LNHDA and CDR2 SQIVND (reference sequence). J was trimmed by 2 bases and V by 6 bases; bases with no gene match: 4. The CDR3 reads CASRRQGTYEQYF. The CDR3 coding sequence is TGTGCCAGTAGACGACAGGGCACCTACGAGCAGTACTTC.

The rearrangement uses TRBV5-1 and TRBJ2-5, with TRBD1 as a possible D gene (5 bases). Looked up from germline, CDR1 is SGHRS and CDR2 is YFSETQ. V lost 4 bases, J lost 1 base, and 11 bases lay in between. The CDR3 length is 14 residues. CDR3 amino acids: CASSPGRGQETQYF. The CDR3 DNA follows: TGCGCCAGCAGCCCGGGTAGGGGCCAAGAGACCCAGTACTTC.

J is TRBJ2-5 and V is TRBV2; 9 bases are a match to TRBD1. The junction had 5 bases not matched to a gene; V was cut back by 4 bases and J by 2 bases. Germline CDR1 and CDR2: SNHLY and FYNNEI. This CDR3 region has 15 residues. The DNA of the CDR3 is TGTGCCAGCAGTGTGGAGGGACAGGGTCAAGAGACCCAGTACTTC. Translating it yields CASSVEGQGQETQYF.

This clone is a singleton in its sample. V and J are TRBV19 and TRBJ2-5; TRBD1 matches at 8 bases. Near its end, the DNA agrees better with TRBJ2-7, so the J call may be wrong. Germline V gene sequence: CDR1 LNHDA, CDR2 SQIVND (reference sequence). The CDR3 has 14 residues. The CDR3 DNA reads TGTGCCAGTAGTAAGGACAGGGCAGCCTACGAGCAGTACTTC. Translated, it gives CASSKDRAAYEQYF.

The chain couples TRBV19 to TRBJ2-7, with 10 bases matching TRBD2. V trimming: 6 bases; J trimming: 3 bases; junction bases outside the gene matches: 2. The CDR3 consists of 13 residues. Germline V CDR1 and CDR2: LNHDA, SQIVND (reference sequence). The CDR3 here is CASRSSGSYEQYF. The CDR3 nucleotides are TGTGCCAGTAGATCTAGCGGGAGCTACGAGCAGTACTTC.

The chain uses TRBV27 and TRBJ1-4, with D possibly matching TRBD1 (6 bases). V was shortened by 4 bases and J by 6 bases, with 15 bases between the two germline ends. The CDR3 runs to 15 residues. Germline CDR1 is MNHEY and CDR2 is SMNVEV (reference sequence). CDR3 sequence: CASSSQGRADEKLFF. The DNA for the CDR3 is TGTGCCAGCAGTTCCCAGGGGAGAGCAGATGAAAAACTGTTTTTT.

This sequence joins TRBV7-9 and TRBJ2-7, with 8 bases fitting TRBD1. The length of the CDR3 is 17 residues. Germline-derived CDR1 and CDR2 are SEHNR and FQNEAQ (reference sequence). V lost 1 base to trimming and J lost 3 bases; unmatched junction nucleotides: 11. CDR3 DNA sequence: TGTGCCAGCAGCTTAGTCGTGGGACAGGAGACCCTCTACGAGCAGTACTTC. This translates into CASSLVVGQETLYEQYF. Using reference TRBV7-9 and TRBJ2-7 for the parts outside the CDR3, the full variable domain is DTGVSQNPRHKITKRGQNVTFRCDPISEHNRLYWYRQTLGQGPEFLTYFQNEAQLEKSRLLSDRFSAERPKGSFSTLEIQRTEQGDSAMYLCASSLVVGQETLYEQYFGPGTRLTVT.

The chain joins TRBV6-6 to TRBJ2-7, with D possibly TRBD1 on 6 matching bases. In germline, CDR1 is MNHNY, CDR2 SVGAGI (reference sequence). Trimming took off 6 bases at V and 2 bases at J, with 14 bases between the two ends. This CDR3 is 14 amino acids long. The CDR3 DNA follows: TGTGCCAGCAGGAACCGGGACAAGGCCTACGAGCAGTACTTC. Translation: CASRNRDKAYEQYF.

J is TRBJ1-5 and V is TRBV28; 9 bases line up with TRBD1. The CDR3 is made up of 15 amino acids. The germline V gene encodes CDR1 MDHEN and CDR2 SYDVKM. Trimming at V came to 7 bases and at J to 6 bases, leaving 10 bases not matched to a gene. The CDR3 region has the DNA TGTGCCAGCACCGTTACCGGGACAGGGTTTCAGCCCCAGCATTTT. Protein sequence: CASTVTGTGFQPQHF.

The rearrangement joins TRBV28 to TRBJ1-1, with TRBD1 matching 7 bases. From germline, CDR1 is MDHEN and CDR2 SYDVKM. V lost 0 bases to trimming and J lost 8 bases; unmatched junction nucleotides: 6. The CDR3 contains 14 residues. Here the CDR3 reads CASSLWGQFSEAFF. Written as DNA, the CDR3 is TGTGCCAGCAGTTTATGGGGACAGTTTAGCGAAGCTTTCTTT.